This is a list of T cell receptor beta chains from one sample in a study of cytomegalovirus exposure and HLA in healthy donors. Sequencing used immunoSEQ multiplex PCR; TCRdb keeps in-frame clones, though not all of them. The sample records about 200,000 clones, 70% to 80% being singletons. Source material: PBMCs. The receptors were sampled from a male donor in good health and CMV-seronegative. Each CDR3 is given with its conserved first and last residue. Each record gives: CDR3 length, J gene, V gene, CDR3 protein.

len: 14; j_gene: TRBJ1-4; v_gene: TRBV5-1; CDR3aa: CASSIQGAREKLFF
len: 16; j_gene: TRBJ2-7; v_gene: TRBV19; CDR3aa: CASSPELQTGSYEQYF
len: 14; j_gene: TRBJ1-2; v_gene: TRBV5-4; CDR3aa: CASSLAREFRGYTF
len: 14; j_gene: TRBJ1-2; v_gene: TRBV5-4; CDR3aa: CASSSPPVNYGYTF
len: 13; j_gene: TRBJ2-1; v_gene: TRBV7-8; CDR3aa: CASSLMGAYEQFF
len: 14; j_gene: TRBJ2-7; v_gene: TRBV4-1; CDR3aa: CASSYTGTGYEQYF
len: 13; j_gene: TRBJ1-2; v_gene: TRBV28; CDR3aa: CASAGTGARGYTF
len: 15; j_gene: TRBJ2-1; v_gene: TRBV27; CDR3aa: CASSFLGSSYNEQFF
len: 13; j_gene: TRBJ2-7; v_gene: TRBV7-9; CDR3aa: CASSLRQGGEQYF
len: 13; j_gene: TRBJ2-2; v_gene: TRBV5-1; CDR3aa: CASSLEGTGELFF
len: 12; j_gene: TRBJ2-5; v_gene: TRBV29-1; CDR3aa: CSVEEGRETQYF
len: 13; j_gene: TRBJ1-3; v_gene: TRBV4-1; CDR3aa: CASSQSPGNTIYF
len: 16; j_gene: TRBJ1-4; v_gene: TRBV4-1; CDR3aa: CASSQPLGATNEKLFF
len: 19; j_gene: TRBJ2-5; v_gene: TRBV4-1; CDR3aa: CASSQERMSSGWYQETQYF
len: 16; j_gene: TRBJ2-7; v_gene: TRBV18; CDR3aa: CASSQSGQGSSYEQYF
len: 13; j_gene: TRBJ2-3; v_gene: TRBV5-8; CDR3aa: CASSLGGLNTQYF
len: 16; j_gene: TRBJ2-5; v_gene: TRBV5-5; CDR3aa: CASSLGSGSYQETQYF
len: 16; j_gene: TRBJ1-2; v_gene: TRBV9; CDR3aa: CASSVDVLGQGKGYTF
len: 14; j_gene: TRBJ2-7; v_gene: TRBV7-9; CDR3aa: CASSGGHISYEQYF
len: 14; j_gene: TRBJ2-7; v_gene: TRBV18; CDR3aa: CASSPPSGNYEQYF
len: 13; j_gene: TRBJ2-7; v_gene: TRBV5-6; CDR3aa: CASSMGRGNEQYF
len: 15; j_gene: TRBJ2-3; v_gene: TRBV5-8; CDR3aa: CASSSGAIMADTQYF
len: 13; j_gene: TRBJ1-6; v_gene: TRBV6-1; CDR3aa: CASGSAYNSPLHF